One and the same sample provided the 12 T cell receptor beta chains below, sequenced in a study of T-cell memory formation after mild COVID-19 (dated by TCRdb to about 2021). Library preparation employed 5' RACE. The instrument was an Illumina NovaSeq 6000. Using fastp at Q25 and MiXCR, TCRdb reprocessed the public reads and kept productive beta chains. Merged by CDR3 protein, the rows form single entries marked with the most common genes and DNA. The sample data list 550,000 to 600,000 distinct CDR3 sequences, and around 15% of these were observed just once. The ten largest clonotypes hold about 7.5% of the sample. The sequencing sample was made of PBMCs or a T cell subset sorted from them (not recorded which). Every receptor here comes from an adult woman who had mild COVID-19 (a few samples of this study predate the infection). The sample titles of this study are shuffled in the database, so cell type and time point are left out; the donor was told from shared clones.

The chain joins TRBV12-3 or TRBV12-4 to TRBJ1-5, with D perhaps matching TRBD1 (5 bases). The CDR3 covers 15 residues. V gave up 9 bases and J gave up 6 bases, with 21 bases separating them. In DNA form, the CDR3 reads TGTGCCAGTTCTACCGTAGGACAACGGAGTCAGCCCCAGCATTTT. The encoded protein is CASSTVGQRSQPQHF.

This CDR3 is CASSQRAAYEQYF. The CDR3 bases are TGTGCCAGCAGCCAAAGGGCCGCCTACGAGCAGTACTTC. The chain couples TRBV3-1 to TRBJ2-7; D call uncertain. The CDR3 has 13 residues. Trimming cost V 2 bases and J 2 bases, with 7 bases left between them. The germline V gene has CDR1 LGHDT and CDR2 YNNKEL (reference sequence).

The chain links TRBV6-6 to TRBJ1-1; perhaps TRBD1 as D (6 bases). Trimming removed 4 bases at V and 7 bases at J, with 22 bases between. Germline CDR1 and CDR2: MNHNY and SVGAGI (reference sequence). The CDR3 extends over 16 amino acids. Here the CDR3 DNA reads TGTGCCAGCAGTTGGATGGGGGCAGCCGCTATCTTTGAAGCTTTCTTT. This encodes CASSWMGAAAIFEAFF.

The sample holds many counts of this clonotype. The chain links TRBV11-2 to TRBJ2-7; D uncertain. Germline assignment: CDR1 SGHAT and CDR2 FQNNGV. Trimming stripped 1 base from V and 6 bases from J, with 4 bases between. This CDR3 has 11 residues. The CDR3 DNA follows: TGTGCCAGCAGCTTAGCTCTCGAGCAGTACTTC. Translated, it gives CASSLALEQYF.

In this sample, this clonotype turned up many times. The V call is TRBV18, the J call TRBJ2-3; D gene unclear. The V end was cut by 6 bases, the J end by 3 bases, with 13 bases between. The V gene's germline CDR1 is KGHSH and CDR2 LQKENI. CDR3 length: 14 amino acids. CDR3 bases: TGTGCCAGCTCGCCTCTATCGGGTACAGATACGCAGTATTTT. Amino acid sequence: CASSPLSGTDTQYF.

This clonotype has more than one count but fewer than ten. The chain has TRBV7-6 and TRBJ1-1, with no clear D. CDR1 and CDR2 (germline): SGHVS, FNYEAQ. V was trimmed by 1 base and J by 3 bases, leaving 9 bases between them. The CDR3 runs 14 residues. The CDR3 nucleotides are TGTGCCAGCAGCTTAGGGGGTTTGGACACTGAAGCTTTCTTT. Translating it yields CASSLGGLDTEAFF. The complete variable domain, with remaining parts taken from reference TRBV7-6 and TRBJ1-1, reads GAGVSQSPRYKVTKRGQDVALRCDPISGHVSLYWYRQALGQGPEFLTYFNYEAQQDKSGLPNDRFSAERPEGSISTLTIQRTEQRDSAMYRCASSLGGLDTEAFFGQGTRLTVV.

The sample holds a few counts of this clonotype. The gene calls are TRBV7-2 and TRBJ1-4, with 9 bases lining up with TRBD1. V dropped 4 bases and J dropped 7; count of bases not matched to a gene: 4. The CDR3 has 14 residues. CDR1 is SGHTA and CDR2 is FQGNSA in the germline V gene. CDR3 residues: CASSSQGAAEKLFF. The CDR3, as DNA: TGTGCCAGCAGCTCACAGGGGGCGGCTGAAAAACTGTTTTTT.

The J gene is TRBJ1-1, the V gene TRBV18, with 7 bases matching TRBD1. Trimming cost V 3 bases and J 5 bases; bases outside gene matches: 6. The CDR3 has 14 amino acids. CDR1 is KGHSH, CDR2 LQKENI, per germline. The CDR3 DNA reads TGTGCCAGCTCACCCACCAGGGGGATGACTGAAGCTTTCTTT. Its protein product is CASSPTRGMTEAFF. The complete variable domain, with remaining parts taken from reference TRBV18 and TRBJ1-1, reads NAGVMQNPRHLVRRRGQEARLRCSPMKGHSHVYWYRQLPEEGLKFMVYLQKENIIDESGMPKERFSAEFPKEGPSILRIQQVVRGDSAAYFCASSPTRGMTEAFFGQGTRLTVV.

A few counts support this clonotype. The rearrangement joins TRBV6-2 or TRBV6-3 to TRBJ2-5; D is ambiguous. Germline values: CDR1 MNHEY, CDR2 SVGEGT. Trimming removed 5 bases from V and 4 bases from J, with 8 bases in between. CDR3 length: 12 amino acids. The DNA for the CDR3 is TGTGCCAGCAGTCGTTTCCGAGAGACCCAGTACTTC. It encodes CASSRFRETQYF.

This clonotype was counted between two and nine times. The CDR3 spells CASSHPGLAADTQYF. For the CDR3, the DNA is TGCGCCAGCAGCCACCCGGGACTAGCCGCAGATACGCAGTATTTT. The chain joins TRBV4-3 to TRBJ2-3, with 9 nucleotides matching TRBD2. Losses at the gene ends were 3 bases for V and 4 bases for J; bases not matched to a gene: 5. The CDR3 has 15 residues. CDR1 LGHNA and CDR2 YSLEER come from the germline V gene.

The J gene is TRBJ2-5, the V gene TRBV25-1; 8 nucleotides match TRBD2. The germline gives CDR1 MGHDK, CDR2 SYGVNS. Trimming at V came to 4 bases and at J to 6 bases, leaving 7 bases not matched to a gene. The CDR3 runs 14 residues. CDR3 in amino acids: CASSGSGGAQTQYF. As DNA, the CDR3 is TGTGCCAGCAGTGGGAGCGGGGGCGCACAGACCCAGTACTTC.

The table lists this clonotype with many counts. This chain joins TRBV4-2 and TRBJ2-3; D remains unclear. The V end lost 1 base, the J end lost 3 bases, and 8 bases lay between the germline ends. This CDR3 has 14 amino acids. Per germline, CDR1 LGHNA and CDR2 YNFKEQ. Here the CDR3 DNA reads TGTGCCAGCAGCCAAGCGCTATCGACAGATACGCAGTATTTT. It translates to CASSQALSTDTQYF.